The 26 T cell receptor beta chains below come from one sample, sequenced in a study of cytomegalovirus exposure and HLA in healthy donors (TCRdb year 2017). The library came from the immunoSEQ multiplex PCR assay. For the multiplex PCR, a mixture combining 60 forward primers for TCR Vbeta segments and 13 reverse primers for TCR Jbeta segments was used. Held by TCRdb, this immuneACCESS table contains in-frame sequences only and omits some clones. Under half of the omission traces to an unresolved V gene where checked; the cause of the rest is unknown. This sample comprises roughly 200,000 clones, approximately 79% of them detected only once. The top ten clones comprise approximately 4.4% of the sample. Specimen: PBMCs. These TCRs come from a woman aged 30 to 39 in good health and CMV-seropositive.

V and J are TRBV5-6 and TRBJ2-7, with 9 bases that match TRBD1. Trimming removed 0 bases from V and 6 bases from J; junction bases left unmatched: 4. The CDR3 spans 14 residues. The germline V gene has CDR1 SGHDT and CDR2 YYEEEE. CDR3: CASSLANRGPEQYF. The CDR3 DNA is TGTGCCAGCAGCTTGGCCAACAGGGGGCCCGAGCAGTACTTC.

This clone occurred once. The J gene is TRBJ2-1, the V gene TRBV30, with 8 nucleotides matching TRBD2. V shed 2 bases and J 5 bases; nucleotides not matched to a gene: 2. The CDR3 is 13 amino acids. Germline V CDR1 and CDR2: GTSNPN, SVGIG (reference sequence). CDR3 protein: CAWSPGLDNEQFF. Here the CDR3 DNA reads TGTGCCTGGAGTCCGGGACTAGACAATGAGCAGTTCTTC.

The V call is TRBV4-3, the J call TRBJ1-1, with D unclear. The V gene lost 4 bases and the J gene lost 4 bases, with 16 bases spanning the gap. The CDR3 has 15 amino acids. Germline values: CDR1 LGHNA, CDR2 YSLEER. CDR3 loop: CASSLSLTWSTEAFF. DNA for the CDR3: TGCGCCAGCAGCCTATCCCTAACCTGGAGCACTGAAGCTTTCTTT.

J is TRBJ2-7 and V is TRBV25-1, with TRBD2 matching 7 bases. The CDR3 totals 17 residues. The junction had 10 bases not matched to a gene; V was cut back by 2 bases and J by 0 bases. CDR1 is MGHDK and CDR2 is SYGVNS in the germline V gene. The CDR3 DNA reads as TGTGCCAGCAGTGAAGGGTGGGGGGGAGAAAGCTCCTACGAGCAGTACTTC. Translated, it gives CASSEGWGGESSYEQYF.

This chain uses TRBV18 with TRBJ2-3; D is possibly TRBD1 (5 bases). This CDR3 has 15 amino acids. Trimming pared 3 bases from V and 5 bases from J, leaving 15 bases between. CDR1 is KGHSH and CDR2 is LQKENI in the germline V gene. CDR3 amino acids: CASSPGPRVKDTQYF. In nucleotides, the CDR3 is TGTGCCAGCTCACCCGGCCCCAGGGTTAAAGATACGCAGTATTTT.

The chain couples TRBV19 to TRBJ2-7; weak D call: TRBD1 (6 bases). This CDR3 region has 14 residues. V shed 6 bases and J shed 8 bases, with 20 bases lying between them. Germline values: CDR1 LNHDA, CDR2 SQIVND (reference sequence). The DNA of the CDR3 is TGTGCCAGTAGCCCCGGACAGACCCGAATCCAGCAGTACTTC. Amino acid sequence: CASSPGQTRIQQYF.

The chain carries TRBV10-3 and TRBJ2-7; TRBD2 aligns across 8 bases. The V and J ends lost 6 bases and 4 bases, in that order; junction bases with no gene match: 17. Germline V gene data show CDR1 as ENHRY and CDR2 as SYGVKD. This CDR3 has 17 residues. The CDR3 sequence is CAISDGKREKAVYEQYF. CDR3 in DNA: TGTGCCATCAGCGATGGGAAGCGGGAGAAGGCGGTGTACGAGCAGTACTTC.

The chain carries TRBV5-6 and TRBJ2-7; the D is unclear. Germline CDR1 is SGHDT and CDR2 is YYEEEE. The CDR3 has 14 amino acids. V dropped 4 bases and J dropped 2 bases, with 13 bases sitting between them. The CDR3 here is CASSPGWVPYEQYF. CDR3 bases: TGTGCCAGCAGCCCCGGGTGGGTTCCCTACGAGCAGTACTTC.

The chain has TRBV2 and TRBJ2-7; 8 nucleotides match TRBD1. CDR1 and CDR2 from the germline V gene are SNHLY and FYNNEI. The CDR3 spans 14 residues. The V and J ends lost 6 bases and 3 bases, in that order; junction bases with no gene match: 7. CDR3 sequence reads: CASSGTGLSYEQYF. In DNA form, the CDR3 reads TGTGCCAGCAGCGGGACAGGTCTGAGCTACGAGCAGTACTTC. Full variable domain (outside the CDR3, taken from reference TRBV2 and TRBJ2-7): EPEVTQTPSHQVTQMGQEVILRCVPISNHLYFYWYRQILGQKVEFLVSFYNNEISEKSEIFDDQFSVERPDGSNFTLKIRSTKLEDSAMYFCASSGTGLSYEQYFGPGTRLTVT.

V gene TRBV4-3 combines with J gene TRBJ1-4, with D unclear. This CDR3 is 17 amino acids long. The V gene's germline CDR1 is LGHNA and CDR2 YSLEER. The V gene lost 1 base and the J gene lost 8 bases, with 20 bases spanning the gap. This CDR3 reads CASSQVIPAQGREKLFF. DNA of the CDR3: TGCGCCAGCAGCCAAGTTATTCCGGCACAAGGGAGGGAAAAACTGTTTTTT.

The chain links TRBV5-4 to TRBJ2-2; TRBD1 matches at 8 bases. The trim removed 2 bases at V and 1 base at J, leaving 4 bases unmatched. Per germline, CDR1 SGHNT and CDR2 YYREEE (reference sequence). The CDR3 spans 16 residues. The CDR3 DNA follows: TGTGCCAGCAGCTTCATCGGGACAGGGAACACCGGGGAGCTGTTTTTT. As protein: CASSFIGTGNTGELFF. Drawing the rest from reference TRBV5-4 and TRBJ2-2, the complete variable domain is ETGVTQSPTHLIKTRGQQVTLRCSSQSGHNTVSWYQQALGQGPQFIFQYYREEENGRGNFPPRFSGLQFPNYSSELNVNALELDDSALYLCASSFIGTGNTGELFFGEGSRLTVL.

The chain employs TRBV2 and TRBJ2-3, with D maybe TRBD2 (5 bases). CDR3 length: 16 amino acids. The ends were cut back, 1 base at V and 3 bases at J, with 14 bases in the middle. The germline CDR1 and CDR2 sequences are SNHLY and FYNNEI. The CDR3 region is CASSEVSGMETDTQYF. The DNA for the CDR3 is TGTGCCAGCAGTGAAGTTTCCGGGATGGAGACAGATACGCAGTATTTT.

The J gene is TRBJ1-1, the V gene TRBV7-7, with D possibly matching TRBD1 (5 bases). Trimming shortened V by 0 bases and J by 4 bases, and 9 bases separated the two germline ends. CDR3 length: 14 residues. Germline V lookup: CDR1 SSHAT, CDR2 FNYEAQ (reference sequence). DNA for the CDR3: TGTGCCAGCAGCTTAGCGGAGGGGAGCACTGAAGCTTTCTTT. It specifies CASSLAEGSTEAFF. The full variable domain, completed using reference TRBV7-7 and TRBJ1-1, is GAGVSQSPRYKVTKRGQDVTLRCDPISSHATLYWYQQALGQGPEFLTYFNYEAQPDKSGLPSDRFSAERPEGSISTLTIQRTEQRDSAMYRCASSLAEGSTEAFFGQGTRLTVV.

The chain has TRBV15 and TRBJ2-3, with D possibly being TRBD1 (5 bases). The CDR3 covers 14 residues. CDR1 and CDR2 from the germline V gene are LNHNV and YYDKDF (reference sequence). The V and J ends lost 0 bases and 4 bases respectively, with 8 bases between them. CDR3 sequence: CATSRETGPDTQYF. The CDR3 region has the DNA TGTGCCACCAGCAGAGAAACAGGTCCAGATACGCAGTATTTT.

V usage is TRBV2 and J usage is TRBJ2-7, with a tentative D call TRBD1 (5 bases). Germline-derived CDR1 and CDR2 are SNHLY and FYNNEI. V lost 8 bases and J lost 4, with 21 bases in between. The CDR3 is 15 amino acids. CDR3 loop: CASRYYLIQAYEQYF. In nucleotides, the CDR3 is TGTGCCAGCCGTTATTACCTAATACAGGCTTACGAGCAGTACTTC.

The rearrangement links TRBV11-3 to TRBJ2-2; D is perhaps TRBD2 (5 bases). This CDR3 region has 14 residues. V was pared by 1 base and J by 7 bases, with 10 bases between. CDR1 is SGHNT and CDR2 is YENEEA in the germline V gene. CDR3 residues: CASSLVTEGGELFF. The CDR3 bases are TGTGCCAGCAGCTTAGTAACCGAGGGCGGGGAGCTGTTTTTT.

The chain employs TRBV19 and TRBJ1-5; 9 nucleotides match TRBD1. Germline values: CDR1 LNHDA, CDR2 SQIVND (reference sequence). J gave up 6 bases and V 1 base, and 10 bases lay outside the gene matches. The CDR3 is 17 amino acids. The CDR3: CASSIVEQGAQGQPQHF. The CDR3, as DNA: TGTGCCAGTAGTATAGTCGAACAGGGGGCGCAGGGTCAGCCCCAGCATTTT.

V is TRBV5-4 and J is TRBJ2-5; possible D gene TRBD2, 6 bases. This CDR3 has 16 amino acids. CDR1 SGHNT and CDR2 YYREEE come from the germline V gene (reference sequence). With 4 bases removed from V and 1 base from J, the gap between germline ends came to 17 bases. The CDR3 coding sequence is TGTGCCAGCAGCCTACCCCAGCGGGCGGGCCAAGAGACCCAGTACTTC. Translating gives CASSLPQRAGQETQYF.

The gene calls are TRBV19 and TRBJ2-2; no definite D call. V was clipped by 10 bases and J by 4 bases, with 7 bases between them. This CDR3 is 11 amino acids long. Germline CDR1 is LNHDA and CDR2 is SQIVND (reference sequence). The CDR3 DNA reads as TGTGCCACTGCGAGCACCGGGGAGCTGTTTTTT. It translates to CATASTGELFF.

The genes are TRBV29-1 and TRBJ1-1; D perhaps matches TRBD1 (6 bases). The CDR3 runs to 15 residues. Germline assignment: CDR1 SQVTM and CDR2 ANQGSEA. V lost 0 bases and J 4 bases, leaving 15 bases between the germline ends. CDR3 bases: TGCAGCGTTGAAGATTTGGGGGCAGGTCCCACTGAAGCTTTCTTT. Translated, it gives CSVEDLGAGPTEAFF.

This sequence joins TRBV27 and TRBJ1-4, with 10 bases matching TRBD1. CDR1 MNHEY and CDR2 SMNVEV come from the germline V gene (reference sequence). The CDR3 covers 16 residues. V lost 4 bases, J lost 7 bases, and 9 bases stayed unmatched. The chain's CDR3 is CASSSTPGQGTEKLFF. In DNA form, the CDR3 reads TGTGCCAGCAGTTCAACTCCGGGACAGGGGACTGAAAAACTGTTTTTT.

This chain links TRBV9 with TRBJ2-5, with TRBD1 matching 7 bases. V lost 4 bases, J lost 5 bases, and 8 bases stayed unmatched. CDR1 and CDR2 from the germline V gene are SGDLS and YYNGEE. This CDR3 contains 14 residues. In DNA form, the CDR3 reads TGTGCCAGCAGCCCCCGGGACAGCAGGGAGACCCAGTACTTC. Residues: CASSPRDSRETQYF.

This clone occurred a few times. This rearrangement joins TRBV11-3 to TRBJ2-4; 9 bases match TRBD1. Germline CDR1 and CDR2: SGHNT and YENEEA. This CDR3 has 15 residues. Unmatched junction bases numbered 5, after V lost 4 bases and J lost 4 bases. CDR3 protein: CASSSTGTGKNIQYF. DNA of the CDR3: TGTGCCAGCAGCTCCACCGGGACAGGGAAAAACATTCAGTACTTC.

V gene TRBV11-2 combines with J gene TRBJ2-2; D is undetermined. Germline-derived CDR1 and CDR2 are SGHAT and FQNNGV. Trimming stripped 3 bases from V and 6 bases from J, with 8 bases between. The CDR3 length is 13 residues. The CDR3 sequence: CASSFTDAGELFF. DNA for the CDR3: TGTGCCAGCAGCTTTACTGATGCCGGGGAGCTGTTTTTT.

In this sample, this clone turned up a few times. The gene calls are TRBV15 and TRBJ1-6; 8 bases agree with TRBD1. J lost 10 bases, V lost 5 bases, and 4 bases had no gene match. CDR3 length equals 13 residues. CDR1 and CDR2 (germline): LNHNV, YYDKDF (reference sequence). The CDR3, as DNA: TGTGCCACCAGCGTCGACAGGGGATCACCCCTCCACTTT. Translation: CATSVDRGSPLHF.

The rearrangement joins TRBV21-1 to TRBJ2-7; the table's D call, TRBD1, was not checked against the DNA. TRBV21-1 is designated a pseudogene. The CDR3 length is 13 residues. CDR3 DNA sequence: TGTGCCAGCAGACGGGACAGGGCCTACGAGCAGTACTTC. Residues: CASRRDRAYEQYF.